The next 20 T cell receptor beta chains were all read from a single sample in a study of TET2 disruption in CD19-targeted CAR T cells. Profiling relied on immunoSEQ multiplex PCR, and the TCRdb table lists in-frame clones only, not all of them. This sample contains under 30,000 clones. Stated treatment: autologous CTL019 cells: CD19 CAR with 4-1BB and CD3 zeta domains. Their cognate antigens are unknown. The starting material was CD8- CAR+ T cells sorted from cultured blood T cells, obtained for CD19 CAR T cell therapy. Stated subset: CD8-negative CAR-positive T cells from the infusion product. Receptors were obtained from a man in his 70s with chronic lymphocytic leukemia.

Regarding this clone: The read halts 3 residues ahead of the CDR3 end, with the missing end drawn from the germline J gene. The chain uses TRBV12-3 or TRBV12-4 and TRBJ2-3; possibly TRBD1 for D (6 bases). V was pared by 5 bases and J by 1 base, with 10 bases between. This CDR3 has 14 amino acids. The CDR3 bases that were read are TGTGCCAGCAGTCCGGACAGTCGCACAGATACG. Translated: CASSPDSRTDT. The entire CDR3 sequence reads CASSPDSRTDTQYF.

To note about this clone: The observed sequence ends 3 residues before the CDR3 terminus, with the missing tail filled in from the germline J gene. The rearrangement uses TRBV18 and TRBJ1-2; D may be TRBD1 (5 bases). The germline V gene encodes CDR1 KGHSH and CDR2 LQKENI. The CDR3 spans 13 residues. The chain's CDR3 is CASSEQAAGGYTF. CDR3 bases read: TGTGCCAGCTCAGAACAGGCCGCCGGGGGC.

As to this clone: Sequencing ends 3 residues short of the CDR3 end; the germline J gene provides the rest. The V gene is TRBV19, the J gene TRBJ2-2; D unresolved. In germline, CDR1 is LNHDA, CDR2 SQIVND (reference sequence). The CDR3 sequence is 16 residues long. V was shortened by 5 bases and J by 3 bases, with 16 bases between the two germline ends. CDR3 DNA, as far as it was read: TGTGCCAGTAGTTCGGAACAGCCATTTTACACCGGGGAG. Its protein is CASSSEQPFYTGE. The CDR3 as a whole reads CASSSEQPFYTGELFF.

Points on this clone: The DNA ends 3 residues before the CDR3 does, and the rest of the CDR3 is filled in from the germline J gene. The chain has TRBV29-1 and TRBJ2-1; 13 bases fit TRBD2. CDR1 is SQVTM and CDR2 is ANQGSEA in the germline V gene. The CDR3 is 15 amino acids. With 4 bases clipped from V and 8 bases from J, the junction kept 8 bases outside the gene matches. CDR3 DNA, as far as it was read: TGCAGCGTTGGGTTTTCCGGGACTAGCGGGGATGAG. Protein product: CSVGFSGTSGDE. The entire CDR3 sequence reads CSVGFSGTSGDEQFF.

Remarks on this clone: From the germline J gene comes the end of the CDR3, since the read stops 3 residues before it. V is TRBV19 and J is TRBJ2-1; TRBD1 agrees at 7 bases. Germline V gene data show CDR1 as LNHDA and CDR2 as SQIVND (reference sequence). The CDR3 contains 14 residues. Trimming at V came to 7 bases and at J to 5 bases, leaving 8 bases not matched to a gene. The CDR3: CASTPQGRDNEQFF. Incomplete CDR3 DNA: TGTGCCAGTACCCCACAGGGGCGCGACAATGAG.

Notes on this clone: The read falls 3 residues short of the CDR3 end, and the missing part is taken from the germline J gene. The chain links TRBV11-1 to TRBJ2-3, with unresolved D. V lost 5 bases to trimming and J lost 3 bases, with 12 bases between them. Germline V gene lookup returns CDR1 SGHAT and CDR2 FQDESV (reference sequence). The CDR3 has 14 residues. The CDR3 loop is CASSGIGLTDTQYF. The covered CDR3 bases are TGTGCCAGCAGCGGAATTGGGCTAACAGATACG.

Notes on this clone: Read sequence stops 3 residues before the CDR3 end, and the germline J gene provides the missing end. The chain joins TRBV18 to TRBJ2-3; a possible D gene is TRBD2 (5 bases). The CDR3 is made up of 16 amino acids. V was cut by 3 bases and J by 2 bases, with 15 bases left in between. Germline loops: CDR1 KGHSH, CDR2 LQKENI. CDR3 residues: CASSPSPRGTTDTQYF. The part of the CDR3 DNA that was read is TGTGCCAGCTCACCTTCCCCCCGGGGTACCACAGATACG.

As regards this clone: The read ends 3 residues before the CDR3 terminus; that terminus is restored from the germline J gene. This rearrangement joins TRBV27 to TRBJ2-3; D uncertain. In germline, CDR1 is MNHEY, CDR2 SMNVEV (reference sequence). Deletions cut 7 bases from V and 4 bases from J, with 6 bases between. This CDR3 region has 11 residues. CDR3 sequence: CASTRSDTQYF. The sequenced part of the CDR3 DNA is TGTGCCAGCACCCGGTCAGATACG.

With respect to this clone: The read stops 3 residues short of the end of the CDR3; the missing end is completed from the germline J gene. This CDR3 is also generated by other DNA sequences in the sample. The chain is built from TRBV7-7 and TRBJ1-1, with TRBD1 matching 7 bases. CDR1 is SSHAT and CDR2 is FNYEAQ in the germline V gene (reference sequence). The CDR3 spans 17 residues. CDR3 DNA, as far as it was read: TGTGCCAGCAGCTTAAGCCCATTGAAGGGGGCACAAGAGACC. It is translated as CASSLSPLKGAQET. The CDR3 in full is CASSLSPLKGAQETAFF.

This clone is identified as medium-sized from frequency. The read comes to an end 3 residues before the CDR3 does, leaving the germline J gene to fill in the end. The chain combines TRBV7-6 with TRBJ1-4; TRBD1 aligns across 7 bases. The CDR3 totals 18 residues. The J segment lost 2 bases and the V segment lost 1 base, leaving 10 bases of the junction unmatched. Germline V CDR1 and CDR2: SGHVS, FNYEAQ. The part of the CDR3 DNA that was read is TGTGCCAGCAGCTTAGATCCCCCGCCACAGGGGACTAATGAAAAA. This encodes CASSLDPPPQGTNEK. The full CDR3 is CASSLDPPPQGTNEKLFF.

Remarks on this clone: The read ends 3 residues early relative to the CDR3; the germline J gene fills the gap. The chain carries TRBV7-9 and TRBJ1-5; D possibly corresponds to TRBD1 (5 bases). The CDR3 is made up of 11 amino acids. From germline, CDR1 is SEHNR and CDR2 FQNEAQ (reference sequence). This chain's CDR3 is CASSGTPPQHF. The part of the CDR3 DNA that was read is TGTGCCAGCAGCGGGACTCCCCCC.

Comments on this clone: The read ends 3 residues early relative to the CDR3; the germline J gene fills the gap. This rearrangement joins TRBV2 to TRBJ2-2; maybe TRBD2 (6 bases). Germline CDR1 and CDR2: SNHLY and FYNNEI. Trimming took 4 bases from V and 2 from J, leaving 14 bases between them. The CDR3 is 16 amino acids. The sequenced CDR3 bases are TGTGCCAGCAGTGCTCTTTGGGGGGTCAACACCGGGGAG. Translation: CASSALWGVNTGE. The whole CDR3 is CASSALWGVNTGELFF.

On this clone itself: The read halts 3 residues ahead of the CDR3 end, with the missing end drawn from the germline J gene. The rearrangement joins TRBV5-8 to TRBJ1-2, with 7 bases fitting TRBD1. CDR3 length: 13 residues. Germline V lookup: CDR1 SGHTS, CDR2 YDEGEE. Trimming removed 3 bases from V and 4 bases from J; junction bases left unmatched: 3. The sequenced part of the CDR3 DNA is TGTGCCAGCAGCTGGGACAGCCTCTATGGC. Its translation is CASSWDSLYG. The full CDR3 protein is CASSWDSLYGYTF.

Of note for this clone: The read ends 3 residues early relative to the CDR3; the germline J gene fills the gap. The chain employs TRBV7-2 and TRBJ1-2; D gene ambiguous. Germline-derived CDR1 and CDR2 are SGHTA and FQGNSA. The CDR3 is 13 residues long. The germline V and J ends were trimmed by 6 bases and 7 bases, with 15 bases remaining between them. The CDR3 loop is CASRNMAEAGYTF. The covered CDR3 bases are TGTGCCAGCAGAAATATGGCGGAAGCTGGC.

Points on this clone: The sequence runs out 3 residues before the end of the CDR3; the remainder is reconstructed from the germline J gene. The chain carries TRBV5-1 and TRBJ2-3; 14 bases agree with TRBD2. The CDR3 has 18 amino acids. CDR1 and CDR2 from the germline V gene are SGHRS and YFSETQ. V trimming: 2 bases; J trimming: 5 bases; junction bases outside the gene matches: 10. CDR3 in amino acids: CASSLRTSGGSNLDTQYF. CDR3 DNA (partial): TGCGCCAGCAGCTTACGGACTAGCGGGGGGTCCAATTTAGATACG.

Comments on this clone: With the read ending 3 residues before the CDR3 end, the germline J gene is used to fill in that end. The gene calls are TRBV5-6 and TRBJ2-7; TRBD2 is a possible D gene (5 bases). The CDR3 sequence is 14 residues long. Trimming shortened V by 4 bases and J by 5 bases, and 16 bases separated the two germline ends. CDR1 and CDR2 from the germline V gene are SGHDT and YYEEEE. This chain's CDR3 is CASSRRGVPDEQYF. The covered CDR3 bases are TGTGCCAGCAGCCGTCGGGGAGTCCCGGACGAG.

This clone is medium-sized by frequency. The read halts 3 residues ahead of the CDR3 end, with the missing end drawn from the germline J gene. This chain joins TRBV18 and TRBJ1-2, with a possible D match to TRBD1 (6 bases). This CDR3 spans 15 amino acids. CDR1 and CDR2 from the germline V gene are KGHSH and LQKENI. This CDR3 is CASSPAGRGAQGYTF. CDR3 DNA, as far as it was read: TGTGCCAGCTCACCCGCGGGACGGGGGGCGCAGGGC.

Comment on this clone: Read data end 3 residues before the CDR3 end; the end is taken from the germline J gene. The genes are TRBV19 and TRBJ2-2, with 8 bases lining up with TRBD1. Per germline, CDR1 LNHDA and CDR2 SQIVND (reference sequence). V dropped 3 bases and J dropped 2; count of bases not matched to a gene: 2. The CDR3 totals 15 residues. This chain's CDR3 is CASSMPGGNTGELFF. CDR3 DNA, as far as it was read: TGTGCCAGTAGTATGCCAGGGGGCAACACCGGGGAG.

To note about this clone: Coverage ceases 3 residues before the CDR3 finishes, and the germline J gene fills in the end. J is TRBJ2-4 and V is TRBV6-2 or TRBV6-3, with D tentatively TRBD1 or TRBD2 (5 bases each). The CDR3 is 14 amino acids. Looked up from germline, CDR1 is MNHEY and CDR2 is SVGEGT. The CDR3 sequence: CASSPIEGYQPQYF. Partial CDR3 DNA: TGTGCCAGCAGCCCTATTGAGGGGTATCAGCCT.

Remarks on this clone: The read halts 3 residues ahead of the CDR3 end, with the missing end drawn from the germline J gene. J is TRBJ1-2 and V is TRBV7-9, with 7 bases matching TRBD1. The CDR3 totals 14 residues. Germline assignment: CDR1 SEHNR and CDR2 FQNEAQ (reference sequence). CDR3 in amino acids: CASSSGQARSDYTF. The CDR3 bases that were read are TGTGCCAGCAGCTCCGGACAGGCGAGGTCTGAC.